Described below is a single T cell receptor beta chain sequence and its context. The CDR3 totals 12 residues. Germline V lookup: CDR1 SGHTA, CDR2 FQGTGA. V was trimmed by 10 bases and J by 3 bases, leaving 9 bases between them. These data come from a study of T cell changes during pregnancy in multiple sclerosis. The assay was immunoSEQ multiplex PCR, and TCRdb's table has in-frame clones only and misses some. The sample shows over 50,000 clones, around nine tenths of them seen only once. The V call is TRBV7-3, the J call TRBJ2-2; no firm D call. The TCR originated in a female donor in good health, enrolled as a control in a pregnancy study. The input for sequencing was peripheral blood, taken in the third trimester of pregnancy. The CDR3 bases are TGTGCCATCCTTTCGGACACCGGGGAGCTGTTTTTT. Its translation is CAILSDTGELFF.